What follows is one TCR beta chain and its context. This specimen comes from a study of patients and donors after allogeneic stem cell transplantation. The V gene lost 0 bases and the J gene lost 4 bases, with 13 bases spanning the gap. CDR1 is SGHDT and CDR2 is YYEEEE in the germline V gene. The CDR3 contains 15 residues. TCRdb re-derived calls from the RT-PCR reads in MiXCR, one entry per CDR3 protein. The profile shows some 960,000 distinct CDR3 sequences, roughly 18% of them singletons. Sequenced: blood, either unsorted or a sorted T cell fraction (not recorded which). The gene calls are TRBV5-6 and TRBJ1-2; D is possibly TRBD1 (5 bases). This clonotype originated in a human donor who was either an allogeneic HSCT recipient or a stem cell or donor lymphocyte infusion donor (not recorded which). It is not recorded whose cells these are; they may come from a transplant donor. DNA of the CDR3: TGTGCCAGCAGCTTGGAGGGCAGGGCATCCTATGGCTACACCTTC. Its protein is CASSLEGRASYGYTF.